This T cell receptor (beta chain) originates from a study of T cell clones after liver transplantation. V dropped 1 base and J dropped 6 bases, with 16 bases sitting between them. The CDR3 is 16 amino acids. Germline assignment: CDR1 SGHNT and CDR2 YYREEE (reference sequence). Assay: immunoSEQ multiplex PCR; the TCRdb copy retains only in-frame clones and omits some. In the table there are some 120,000 clones, about nine tenths of which are singletons. The clonotype comes from a human patient who received a liver transplant. Some T cells here may be from the graft donor. The chain employs TRBV5-4 and TRBJ2-2; unclear D gene. The material was CD4+ T cells from blood, obtained 12 months after liver transplant. The CDR3 coding sequence is TGTGCCAGCAGCTTGAGGGTTGATTGGCGTTCCGGGGAGCTGTTTTTT. Residues: CASSLRVDWRSGELFF.